These 5 T cell receptor beta chains were sequenced from one sample in a study of cytomegalovirus exposure and HLA in healthy donors. It was with 60 Vbeta and 13 Jbeta primers that the PCR ran. Clones were sequenced by immunoSEQ multiplex PCR, and TCRdb holds only the in-frame ones, with some missing. The data contain 100,000 or so clones, 83% of them singletons. What was sequenced was PBMCs. Source of these receptors: a man aged 18 to 35 in good health and CMV-seronegative.

V and J are TRBV2 and TRBJ1-5; the D is unclear. The V gene's germline CDR1 is SNHLY and CDR2 FYNNEI. CDR3 length: 14 residues. V was trimmed by 8 bases and J by 2 bases, leaving 13 bases between them. CDR3 coding DNA: TGTGCCAGCGGCGGGAACGGCGGCAATCAGCCCCAGCATTTT. It yields the protein CASGGNGGNQPQHF.

This chain links TRBV6-1 with TRBJ2-5, with 7 bases aligning to TRBD2. Germline-derived CDR1 and CDR2 are MNHNS and SASEGT. This CDR3 region has 14 residues. Losses at the gene ends were 7 bases for V and 2 bases for J; bases not matched to a gene: 7. CDR3 residues: CASKQASGQETQYF. The CDR3 nucleotides are TGTGCCAGCAAACAGGCTAGCGGACAAGAGACCCAGTACTTC.

This clone was counted a single time. The chain recombines TRBV28 with TRBJ2-6, with D perhaps matching TRBD2 (6 bases). This CDR3 is 14 amino acids long. CDR1 and CDR2 (germline): MDHEN, SYDVKM. The V and J ends lost 8 bases and 8 bases respectively, with 16 bases between them. CDR3 residues: CASQGLLETNVLTF. CDR3 nucleotides: TGTGCCAGCCAGGGACTCCTAGAGACCAACGTCCTGACTTTC.

V gene TRBV9 combines with J gene TRBJ1-4; D possibly corresponds to TRBD1 (6 bases). This CDR3 comprises 14 residues. The V end lost 4 bases, the J end lost 7 bases, and 14 bases lay between the germline ends. CDR1 and CDR2 (germline): SGDLS, YYNGEE. This CDR3 is CASSMGGAPEKLFF. In DNA form, the CDR3 reads TGTGCCAGCAGCATGGGGGGGGCGCCTGAAAAACTGTTTTTT. Using reference TRBV9 and TRBJ1-4 for the parts outside the CDR3, the full variable domain is DSGVTQTPKHLITATGQRVTLRCSPRSGDLSVYWYQQSLDQGLQFLIQYYNGEERAKGNILERFSAQQFPDLHSELNLSSLELGDSALYFCASSMGGAPEKLFFGSGTQLSVL.

This chain joins TRBV5-1 and TRBJ2-7; D is possibly TRBD1 (5 bases). Germline V gene lookup returns CDR1 SGHRS and CDR2 YFSETQ. With 9 bases removed from V and 2 bases from J, the gap between germline ends came to 18 bases. This CDR3 has 14 amino acids. Written as DNA, the CDR3 is TGCGCCACGCGACAGACCGCGACAACCTACGAGCAGTACTTC. It is translated as CATRQTATTYEQYF.